This TCR beta chain stems from a study of blood T cell repertoires in COVID-19. Study in general: Material from acute and convalescent COVID-19 was sourced from the United States, Italy and Spain. PBMCs, B-cell-depleted T cells, or T cells provided the cDNA or gDNA that made up the material.

Original handling: Amplification of reference gene primers was used by the study to estimate nucleated cell counts. Method: immunoSEQ multiplex PCR; TCRdb's copy keeps in-frame clones and lacks some. V, J and clone size are those of that table, while D and trimming were read from the DNA. The repertoire holds about 200,000 clones, with roughly nine tenths as singletons. Trimming cost V 0 bases and J 3 bases, with 6 bases left between them. Germline loops: CDR1 SGHRS, CDR2 YFSETQ. This CDR3 has 13 amino acids. The TCR originated in a man in his forties or fifties with acute or convalescent COVID-19. Sequencing was performed on peripheral blood. The chain uses TRBV5-1 and TRBJ1-2; D uncertain. In nucleotides, the CDR3 is TGCGCCAGCAGCTTGGGGCAGTACTATGGCTACACCTTC. Its protein product is CASSLGQYYGYTF.